This T cell receptor beta chain was identified in a study of T-cell reconstitution after alpha-beta-depleted transplantation in children. Preparation of the TCRbeta library involved a method that used unique molecular identifiers. Each CDR3 protein gets one entry after TCRdb re-called the PCR reads with MiXCR. Here the sample spans approximately 590,000 distinct CDR3 sequences, roughly a tenth being singletons. The V segment lost 5 bases and the J segment 2 bases; nucleotides outside the gene matches: 12. Per germline, CDR1 DFQATT and CDR2 SNEGSKA (reference sequence). The CDR3 is 16 residues long. The material was PBMCs from the stem cell graft donor, obtained from the stem cell graft. V and J are TRBV20-1 and TRBJ2-5, with 9 bases matching TRBD2. The TCR originated in a human donor who donated a stem cell graft to a child with acute myeloid leukemia. CDR3 DNA: TGCAGTGCTCACGGAGGGGCTAGCGGGGAACAAGAGACCCAGTACTTC. As protein: CSAHGGASGEQETQYF.